This T cell receptor (beta chain) derives from a study of shared clonotypes between healthy human individuals. Study findings and constraints: Apart from blood, nothing was sampled; tissue repertoires likely differ.

Trimming removed 4 bases at V and 5 bases at J, with 8 bases between. Germline CDR1 reads SNHLY; CDR2 reads FYNNEI. This CDR3 has 12 amino acids. Generated by immunoSEQ multiplex PCR, the TCRdb table keeps only in-frame clones and is missing some. The sample carries about 2 million clones, about 95% recorded once. With respect to this clone: Its antigen remains unknown.

Sequencing was done on a sample of naive CD4+ T cells sorted from blood. The subset was: CD45RA+ positively selected. The TCR sequence derives from a man aged 18 to 29 in good health. The chain couples TRBV2 to TRBJ2-5; D uncertain. The CDR3 nucleotides read TGTGCCAGCAGTGTTGTTCTCGAGACCCAGTACTTC. Residues: CASSVVLETQYF.